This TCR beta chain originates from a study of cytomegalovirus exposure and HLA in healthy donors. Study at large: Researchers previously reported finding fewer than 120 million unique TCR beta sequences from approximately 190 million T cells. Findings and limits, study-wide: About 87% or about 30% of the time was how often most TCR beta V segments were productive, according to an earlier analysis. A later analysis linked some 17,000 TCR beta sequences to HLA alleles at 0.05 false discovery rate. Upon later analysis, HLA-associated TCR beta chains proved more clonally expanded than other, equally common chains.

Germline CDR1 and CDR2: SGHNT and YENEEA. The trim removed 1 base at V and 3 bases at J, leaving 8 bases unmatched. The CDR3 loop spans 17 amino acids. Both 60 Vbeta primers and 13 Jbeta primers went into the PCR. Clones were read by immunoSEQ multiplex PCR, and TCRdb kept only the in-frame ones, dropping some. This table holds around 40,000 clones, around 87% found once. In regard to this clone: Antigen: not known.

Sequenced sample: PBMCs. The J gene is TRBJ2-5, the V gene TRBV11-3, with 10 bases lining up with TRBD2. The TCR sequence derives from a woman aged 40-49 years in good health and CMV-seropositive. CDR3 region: CASSLGLLAGAKETQYF. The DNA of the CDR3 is TGTGCCAGCAGCTTAGGACTCCTAGCGGGGGCCAAAGAGACCCAGTACTTC.